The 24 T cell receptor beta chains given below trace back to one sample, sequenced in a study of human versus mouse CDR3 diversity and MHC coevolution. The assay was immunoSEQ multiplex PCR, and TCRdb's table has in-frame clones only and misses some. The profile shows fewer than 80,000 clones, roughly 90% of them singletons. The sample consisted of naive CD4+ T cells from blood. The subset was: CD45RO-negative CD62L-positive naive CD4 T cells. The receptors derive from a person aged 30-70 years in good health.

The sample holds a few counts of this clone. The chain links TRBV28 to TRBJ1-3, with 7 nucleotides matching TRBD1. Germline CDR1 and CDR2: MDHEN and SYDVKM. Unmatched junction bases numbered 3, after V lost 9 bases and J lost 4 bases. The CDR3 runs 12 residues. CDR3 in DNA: TGTGCCAGTGCAGGGGGAGGAAACACCATATATTTT. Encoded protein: CASAGGGNTIYF.

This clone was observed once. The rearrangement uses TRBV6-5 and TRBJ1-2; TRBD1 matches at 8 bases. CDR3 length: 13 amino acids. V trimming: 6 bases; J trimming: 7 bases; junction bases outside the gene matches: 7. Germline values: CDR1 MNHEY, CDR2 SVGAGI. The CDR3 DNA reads TGTGCCAGCAGAACTCGGACAGGGTTTGGCTACACCTTC. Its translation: CASRTRTGFGYTF.

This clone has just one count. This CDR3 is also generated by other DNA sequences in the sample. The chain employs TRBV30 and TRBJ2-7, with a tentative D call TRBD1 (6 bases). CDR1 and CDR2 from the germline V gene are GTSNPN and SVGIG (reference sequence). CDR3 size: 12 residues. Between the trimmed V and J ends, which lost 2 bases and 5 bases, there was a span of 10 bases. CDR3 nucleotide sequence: TGTGCCTGGAGTAGCAGGGGCCACGAGCAGTACTTC. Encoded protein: CAWSSRGHEQYF.

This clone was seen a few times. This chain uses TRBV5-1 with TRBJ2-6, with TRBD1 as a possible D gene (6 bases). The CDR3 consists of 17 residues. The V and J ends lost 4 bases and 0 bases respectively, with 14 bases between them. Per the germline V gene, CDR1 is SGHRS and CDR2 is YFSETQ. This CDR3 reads CASSKPGQASGANVLTF. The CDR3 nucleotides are TGCGCCAGCAGCAAACCGGGACAAGCCTCTGGGGCCAACGTCCTGACTTTC.

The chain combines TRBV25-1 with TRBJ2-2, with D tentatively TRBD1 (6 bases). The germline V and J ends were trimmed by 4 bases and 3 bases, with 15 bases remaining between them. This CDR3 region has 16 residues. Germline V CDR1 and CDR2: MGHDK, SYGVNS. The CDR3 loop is CASSGDRKGYTGELFF. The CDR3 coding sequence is TGTGCCAGCAGTGGTGACAGGAAGGGGTACACCGGGGAGCTGTTTTTT.

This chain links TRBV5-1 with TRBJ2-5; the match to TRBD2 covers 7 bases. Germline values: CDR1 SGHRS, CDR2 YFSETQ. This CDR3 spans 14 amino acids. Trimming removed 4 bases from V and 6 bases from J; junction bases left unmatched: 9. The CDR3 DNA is TGCGCCAGCAGCCCCTTTCCTAGCGGTCAGACCCAGTACTTC. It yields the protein CASSPFPSGQTQYF.

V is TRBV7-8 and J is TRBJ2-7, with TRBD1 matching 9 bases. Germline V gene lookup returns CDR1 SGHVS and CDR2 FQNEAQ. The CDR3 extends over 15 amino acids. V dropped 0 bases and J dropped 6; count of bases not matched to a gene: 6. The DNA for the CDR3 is TGTGCCAGCAGCTTAGCGGGACAGGGTGGTCCCGAGCAGTACTTC. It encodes CASSLAGQGGPEQYF.

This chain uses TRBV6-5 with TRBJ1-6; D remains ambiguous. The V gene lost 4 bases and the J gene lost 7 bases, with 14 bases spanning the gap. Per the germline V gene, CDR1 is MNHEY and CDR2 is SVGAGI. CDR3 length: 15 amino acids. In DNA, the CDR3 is TGTGCCAGCAGTTTCTGGGTCGGGAGAAATTCACCCCTCCACTTT. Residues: CASSFWVGRNSPLHF.

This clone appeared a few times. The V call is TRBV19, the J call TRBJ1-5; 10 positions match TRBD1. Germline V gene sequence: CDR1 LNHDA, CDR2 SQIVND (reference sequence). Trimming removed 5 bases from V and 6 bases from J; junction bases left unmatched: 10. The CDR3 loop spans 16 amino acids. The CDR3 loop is CASSATDRGLPQPQHF. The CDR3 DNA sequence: TGTGCCAGTAGTGCTACCGACAGGGGGCTTCCTCAGCCCCAGCATTTT.

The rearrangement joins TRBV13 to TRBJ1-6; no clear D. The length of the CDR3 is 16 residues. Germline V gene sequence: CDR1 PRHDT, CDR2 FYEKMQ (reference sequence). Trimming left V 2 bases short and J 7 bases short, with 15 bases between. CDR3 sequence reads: CASSLSPGLRNSPLHF. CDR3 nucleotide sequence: TGTGCCAGCAGCTTATCCCCAGGATTACGGAATTCACCCCTCCACTTT.

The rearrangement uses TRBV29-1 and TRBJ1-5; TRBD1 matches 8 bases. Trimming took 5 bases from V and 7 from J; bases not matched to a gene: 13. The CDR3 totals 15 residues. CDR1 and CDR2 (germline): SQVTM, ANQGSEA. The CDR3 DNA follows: TGCAGCGTTATACCTCAACAGGGGGAGGTGCAGCCCCAGCATTTT. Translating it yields CSVIPQQGEVQPQHF.

The CDR3 spells CANIRDRGTGELFF. In nucleotides, the CDR3 is TGTGCCAACATCCGGGACAGGGGAACCGGGGAGCTGTTTTTT. The chain recombines TRBV6-1 with TRBJ2-2; 10 bases are a match to TRBD1. Unmatched junction bases numbered 7, after V lost 10 bases and J lost 5 bases. The length of the CDR3 is 14 residues. CDR1 and CDR2 (germline): MNHNS, SASEGT.

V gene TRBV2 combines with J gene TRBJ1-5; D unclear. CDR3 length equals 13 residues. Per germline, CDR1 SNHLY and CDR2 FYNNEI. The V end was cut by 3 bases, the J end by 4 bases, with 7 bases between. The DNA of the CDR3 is TGTGCCAGCAGTGATACCAGGAATCAGCCCCAGCATTTT. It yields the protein CASSDTRNQPQHF.

CDR3: CAWTRLQPTNEKLFF. CDR3 sequence (DNA): TGTGCCTGGACCCGATTACAGCCGACTAATGAAAAACTGTTTTTT. The V and J genes are TRBV30 and TRBJ1-4; D unclear. CDR3 length: 15 amino acids. CDR1 and CDR2 (germline): GTSNPN, SVGIG (reference sequence). Trimming removed 4 bases at V and 2 bases at J, with 14 bases between.

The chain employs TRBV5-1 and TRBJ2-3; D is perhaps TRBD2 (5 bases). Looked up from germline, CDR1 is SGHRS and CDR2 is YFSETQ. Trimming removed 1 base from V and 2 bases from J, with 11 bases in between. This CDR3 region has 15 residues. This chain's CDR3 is CASSLNGVNTDTQYF. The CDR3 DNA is TGCGCCAGCAGCTTGAACGGGGTGAACACAGATACGCAGTATTTT.

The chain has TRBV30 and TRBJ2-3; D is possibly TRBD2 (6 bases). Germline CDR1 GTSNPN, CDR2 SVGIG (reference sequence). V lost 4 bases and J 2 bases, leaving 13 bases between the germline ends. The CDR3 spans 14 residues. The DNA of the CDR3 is TGTGCCTGGAAGCGGGTGGGCTACACAGATACGCAGTATTTT. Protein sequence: CAWKRVGYTDTQYF.

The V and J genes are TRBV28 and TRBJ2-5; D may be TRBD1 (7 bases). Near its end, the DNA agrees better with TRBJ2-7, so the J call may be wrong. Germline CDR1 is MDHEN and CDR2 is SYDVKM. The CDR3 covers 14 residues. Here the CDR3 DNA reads TGTGCCAGCGGACTGCGACAGGGAGGAGGCGAGCAGTACTTC. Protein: CASGLRQGGGEQYF.

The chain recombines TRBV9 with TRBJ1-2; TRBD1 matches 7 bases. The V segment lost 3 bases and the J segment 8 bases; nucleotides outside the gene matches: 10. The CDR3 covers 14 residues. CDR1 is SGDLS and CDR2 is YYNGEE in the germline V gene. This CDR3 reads CASSEQTGLGGYTF. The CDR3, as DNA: TGTGCCAGCAGCGAGCAGACAGGGCTAGGGGGCTACACCTTC.

CDR3 region: CASSTTSSGNTIYF. The CDR3 DNA sequence: TGTGCCAGTAGCACCACAAGCTCTGGAAACACCATATATTTT. The rearrangement links TRBV19 to TRBJ1-3; the D is unclear. Deletions cut 6 bases from V and 0 bases from J, with 9 bases between. CDR1 LNHDA and CDR2 SQIVND come from the germline V gene (reference sequence). The CDR3 is made up of 14 amino acids.

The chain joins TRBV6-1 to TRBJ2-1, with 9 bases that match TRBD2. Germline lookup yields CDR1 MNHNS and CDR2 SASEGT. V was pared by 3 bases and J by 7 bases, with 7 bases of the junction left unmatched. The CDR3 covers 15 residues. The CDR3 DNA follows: TGTGCCAGCAGTGATGGCGGGGGGGCGAGGAATGAGCAGTTCTTC. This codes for CASSDGGGARNEQFF.

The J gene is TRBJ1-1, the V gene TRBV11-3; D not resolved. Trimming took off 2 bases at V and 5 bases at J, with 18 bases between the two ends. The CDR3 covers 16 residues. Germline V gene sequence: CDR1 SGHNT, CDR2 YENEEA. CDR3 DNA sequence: TGTGCCAGCAGCTTACCCGGAGGCCCAACCGGGACTGAAGCTTTCTTT. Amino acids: CASSLPGGPTGTEAFF.

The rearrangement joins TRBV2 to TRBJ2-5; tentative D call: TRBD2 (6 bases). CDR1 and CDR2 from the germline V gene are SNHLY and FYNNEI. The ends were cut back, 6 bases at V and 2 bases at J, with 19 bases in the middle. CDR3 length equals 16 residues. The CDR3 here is CASRVTGGGGQETQYF. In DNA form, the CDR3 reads TGTGCCAGCAGAGTAACCGGCGGAGGAGGGCAAGAGACCCAGTACTTC.

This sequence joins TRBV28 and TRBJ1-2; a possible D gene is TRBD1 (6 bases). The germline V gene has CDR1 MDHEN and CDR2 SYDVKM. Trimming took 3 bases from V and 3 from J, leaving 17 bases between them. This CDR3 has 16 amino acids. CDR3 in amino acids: CASSLGGAGRYYGYTF. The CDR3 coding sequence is TGTGCCAGCAGTTTGGGGGGGGCGGGGCGATACTATGGCTACACCTTC.

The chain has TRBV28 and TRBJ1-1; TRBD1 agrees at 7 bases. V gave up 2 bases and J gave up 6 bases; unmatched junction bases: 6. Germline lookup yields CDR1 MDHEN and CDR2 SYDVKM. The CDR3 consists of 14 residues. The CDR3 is CASSLPGGISEAFF. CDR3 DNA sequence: TGTGCCAGCAGTTTACCAGGGGGGATCTCTGAAGCTTTCTTT. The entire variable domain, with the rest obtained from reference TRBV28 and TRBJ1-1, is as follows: DVKVTQSSRYLVKRTGEKVFLECVQDMDHENMFWYRQDPGLGLRLIYFSYDVKMKEKGDIPEGYSVSREKKERFSLILESASTNQTSMYLCASSLPGGISEAFFGQGTRLTVV.